Below, 10 T cell receptor beta chains from the same sample are listed, as sequenced in a study of beta chain features in type 1 diabetes. Reverse transcription of all isolated RNA meant that expressed TCRB transcripts were sequenced. Clones were read by immunoSEQ multiplex PCR, and TCRdb kept only the in-frame ones, dropping some. Here the sample spans 300,000 to 400,000 clones, more than 9.5% being singletons. The sample consisted of naive CD4+ T cells from blood. These TCRs come from a woman aged 30 to 39 in good health.

The gene calls are TRBV7-3 and TRBJ2-1, with a possible D match to TRBD2 (6 bases). The germline V and J ends were trimmed by 4 bases and 2 bases, with 15 bases remaining between them. The CDR3 has 16 amino acids. Germline V gene lookup returns CDR1 SGHTA and CDR2 FQGTGA. The DNA for the CDR3 is TGTGCCAGCAGCTCCCAAGCGGGCCTAACCTACAATGAGCAGTTCTTC. Translated, it gives CASSSQAGLTYNEQFF.

This clone has just a few counts. This rearrangement joins TRBV7-3 to TRBJ2-5; 7 bases are shared with TRBD2. Unmatched junction bases numbered 7, after V lost 1 base and J lost 5 bases. The V gene's germline CDR1 is SGHTA and CDR2 FQGTGA. There are 15 residues in the CDR3. This CDR3 is CASSLSGLAAETQYF. The CDR3 bases are TGTGCCAGCAGCTTAAGCGGTCTAGCGGCGGAGACCCAGTACTTC.

This clone was observed a few times. The V gene is TRBV7-9, the J gene TRBJ2-3; 8 positions match TRBD1. With 7 bases clipped from V and 4 bases from J, the junction kept 13 bases outside the gene matches. The CDR3 is 16 residues long. The germline gives CDR1 SEHNR, CDR2 FQNEAQ (reference sequence). The CDR3 nucleotides read TGTGCCAGCAATCCCCCTGGGGGACAGGCCCCAGATACGCAGTATTTT. It is translated as CASNPPGGQAPDTQYF.

In this sample, this clone turned up a few times. The V call is TRBV18, the J call TRBJ1-1; 7 bases line up with TRBD1. This CDR3 has 16 residues. CDR1 is KGHSH, CDR2 LQKENI, per germline. V was pared by 4 bases and J by 0 bases, with 8 bases of the junction left unmatched. CDR3 amino acids: CASSLNTGVMNTEAFF. CDR3 coding DNA: TGTGCCAGCTCACTTAATACAGGGGTCATGAACACTGAAGCTTTCTTT.

The sample holds a few counts of this clone. The rearrangement joins TRBV6-5 to TRBJ2-5; the D is unclear. Germline CDR1 reads MNHEY; CDR2 reads SVGAGI. CDR3 length: 13 amino acids. The germline V and J ends were trimmed by 6 bases and 1 base, with 9 bases remaining between them. As DNA, the CDR3 is TGTGCCAGCAGCCAAGCCCTCCAAGAGACCCAGTACTTC. Amino acids: CASSQALQETQYF.

The chain has TRBV7-2 and TRBJ2-7; the match to TRBD2 covers 9 bases. The CDR3 contains 15 residues. The V gene's germline CDR1 is SGHTA and CDR2 FQGNSA. V trimming: 1 base; J trimming: 5 bases; junction bases outside the gene matches: 6. As DNA, the CDR3 is TGTGCCAGCAGCTTAGTATCTAGCGGGATAAACGAGCAGTACTTC. Its translation is CASSLVSSGINEQYF.

The gene calls are TRBV7-9 and TRBJ1-1; 9 bases match TRBD1. Looked up from germline, CDR1 is SEHNR and CDR2 is FQNEAQ (reference sequence). The CDR3 is made up of 15 amino acids. After removal of 3 bases from V and 1 base from J, the junction contained 3 bases not matched to a gene. CDR3 sequence: CASSLRTGANTEAFF. The DNA for the CDR3 is TGTGCCAGCAGCTTGCGGACAGGGGCGAACACTGAAGCTTTCTTT.

The V and J genes are TRBV6-5 and TRBJ1-2; 8 nucleotides match TRBD1. The V and J ends lost 0 bases and 5 bases, in that order; junction bases with no gene match: 5. CDR3 size: 15 residues. The germline V gene has CDR1 MNHEY and CDR2 SVGAGI. The CDR3 coding sequence is TGTGCCAGCAGTTACTCGATTAACAGGGGGTATGGCTACACCTTC. This encodes CASSYSINRGYGYTF.

A note on this clone: Germline is not matched at one junction end, which may reflect a read error. J is TRBJ2-1 and V is TRBV11-3; 7 bases align to TRBD1. This CDR3 comprises 10 residues. The germline V gene encodes CDR1 SGHNT and CDR2 YENEEA. CDR3 coding DNA: TGTGCCAGCCGAGTACAGGGGCAGCTCTTC. Its protein product is CASRVQGQLF. The whole variable domain, remainder taken from reference TRBV11-3 and TRBJ2-1, is EAGVVQSPRYKIIEKKQPVAFWCNPISGHNTLYWYLQNLGQGPELLIRYENEEAVDDSQLPKDRFSAERLKGVDSTLKIQPAELGDSAVYLCASRVQGQLFGPGTRLTVL.

This clone was found a few times. The chain combines TRBV6-5 with TRBJ2-3; D gene ambiguous. Between the trimmed V and J ends, which lost 0 bases and 1 base, there was a span of 8 bases. The CDR3 covers 15 residues. The germline CDR1 and CDR2 sequences are MNHEY and SVGAGI. CDR3 loop: CASSYSRQRTDTQYF. CDR3 nucleotide sequence: TGTGCCAGCAGTTACTCGCGTCAACGCACAGATACGCAGTATTTT.